This TCR beta chain was identified in a study of OX40 agonist ivuxolimab in advanced cancers. Produced via immunoSEQ multiplex PCR; TCRdb's table is partial and in-frame only. Of 30,000 to 45,000 clones in the sample, 78% are singletons; the top ten hold roughly 13%. Trimming removed 0 bases at V and 5 bases at J, with 10 bases between. Germline CDR1 SGHVS, CDR2 FNYEAQ. CDR3 length: 14 amino acids. V usage is TRBV7-6 and J usage is TRBJ2-5; D unresolved. This TCR came from an adult with an advanced solid tumor such as melanoma, head and neck, liver or kidney cancer. The material sequenced was CD4+ or CD8+ T cells sorted from blood, taken in a trial of the OX40 agonist ivuxolimab. CDR3 sequence reads: CASSLAWARETQYF. The CDR3 DNA is TGTGCCAGCAGCTTAGCGTGGGCACGGGAGACCCAGTACTTC. Combining the CDR3 with reference TRBV7-6 and TRBJ2-5 gives the whole variable domain GAGVSQSPRYKVTKRGQDVALRCDPISGHVSLYWYRQALGQGPEFLTYFNYEAQQDKSGLPNDRFSAERPEGSISTLTIQRTEQRDSAMYRCASSLAWARETQYFGPGTRLLVL.